Listed below are T cell receptor beta chains from one sample, sequenced in a study of blood T cell repertoires in COVID-19. Measured with immunoSEQ multiplex PCR; TCRdb has only the in-frame clones, and not every one. In the table there are under 80,000 clones, 80% of which are singletons. Sequenced material: peripheral blood. The receptor set was obtained from a human donor in a cohort sampled during active COVID-19. The CDR3 runs from the conserved cysteine through the conserved F or W. The order of the fields is V gene, D gene, J gene, clone size, CDR3 protein, CDR3 DNA. D genes are given only for firm matches. Clone size is stated in some rows and not others, as once, few, many or a class when expanded.

V: TRBV5-1
D: NA
J: TRBJ2-5
size: once
CDR3: CASSQRDLRETQYF
DNA: TGCGCCAGCAGCCAAAGGGACTTACGGGAGACCCAGTACTTC

V: TRBV4-1
D: NA
J: TRBJ1-1
size: NA
CDR3: CASSQAFQGNTEAFF
DNA: TGCGCCAGCAGCCAAGCGTTTCAGGGGAACACTGAAGCTTTCTTT

V: TRBV30
D: NA
J: TRBJ1-5
size: NA
CDR3: CAWTGFNSNQPQHF
DNA: TGTGCCTGGACGGGATTTAATAGCAATCAGCCCCAGCATTTT

V: TRBV6-5
D: NA
J: TRBJ1-2
size: NA
CDR3: CASSTSGQAWYGYTF
DNA: NA

V: TRBV11-3
D: TRBD1
J: TRBJ1-1
size: NA
CDR3: CASSLSNRGNTEAFF
DNA: TGTGCCAGCAGCTTATCGAACAGGGGTAACACTGAAGCTTTCTTT

V: TRBV7-8
D: TRBD2
J: TRBJ2-2
size: NA
CDR3: CASSFLAGLAGGQGELFF
DNA: TGTGCCAGCAGCTTCCTTGCGGGACTAGCGGGGGGGCAGGGGGAGCTGTTTTTT

V: TRBV19
D: NA
J: TRBJ2-5
size: NA
CDR3: CASSIPGGAQETQYF
DNA: TGTGCCAGTAGTATACCGGGGGGCGCCCAAGAGACCCAGTACTTC

V: TRBV18
D: TRBD1
J: TRBJ1-1
size: NA
CDR3: CASSPRGGSNTEAFF
DNA: TGTGCCAGCTCACCACGAGGGGGCTCGAACACTGAAGCTTTCTTT

V: TRBV5-1
D: TRBD1
J: TRBJ2-5
size: NA
CDR3: CASSPGTGPFQETQYF
DNA: TGCGCCAGCAGCCCCGGGACAGGGCCATTCCAAGAGACCCAGTACTTC

V: TRBV5-8
D: TRBD1
J: TRBJ1-5
size: NA
CDR3: CASSPQTGGLQPQHF
DNA: TGTGCCAGCAGCCCCCAGACAGGGGGGTTGCAGCCCCAGCATTTT

V: TRBV5-5
D: NA
J: TRBJ1-4
size: NA
CDR3: CASSLWAATNEKLFF
DNA: TGTGCCAGCAGCTTGTGGGCAGCAACTAATGAAAAACTGTTTTTT

V: TRBV6-5
D: NA
J: TRBJ1-5
size: NA
CDR3: CASSYSISQPQHF
DNA: TGTGCCAGCAGTTACTCGATCAGTCAGCCCCAGCATTTT

V: TRBV7-3
D: NA
J: TRBJ1-1
size: NA
CDR3: CASSLNWATEAFF
DNA: TGTGCCAGCAGCTTAAATTGGGCCACTGAAGCTTTCTTT

V: TRBV28
D: NA
J: TRBJ1-5
size: NA
CDR3: CASSLYRVSPNQPQHF
DNA: TGTGCCAGCAGTTTATACAGGGTCAGCCCCAATCAGCCCCAGCATTTT

V: TRBV7-3
D: TRBD2
J: TRBJ2-3
size: NA
CDR3: CASSLTGRLAKVNTDTQYF
DNA: TGTGCCAGCAGCTTAACAGGGAGACTAGCGAAGGTTAACACAGATACGCAGTATTTT

V: TRBV5-6
D: NA
J: TRBJ2-3
size: NA
CDR3: CASSLPGTDTQYF
DNA: TGTGCCAGCAGCTTGCCAGGCACAGATACGCAGTATTTT

V: TRBV9
D: TRBD2
J: TRBJ2-5
size: NA
CDR3: CASSRTSGRGETQYF
DNA: TGTGCCAGCAGCCGAACGAGCGGGCGGGGGGAGACCCAGTACTTC

V: TRBV11-2
D: NA
J: TRBJ1-3
size: NA
CDR3: CASSLFGLGLSGNTIYF
DNA: TGTGCCAGCAGCTTATTTGGTCTGGGCCTCTCTGGAAACACCATATATTTT

V: TRBV28
D: TRBD1
J: TRBJ2-6
size: once
CDR3: CASSGRDRGSGANVLTF
DNA: TGTGCCAGCAGTGGCCGGGACAGGGGATCTGGGGCCAACGTCCTGACTTTC

V: TRBV5-8
D: TRBD2
J: TRBJ2-2
size: NA
CDR3: CASQLDSGKNTGELFF
DNA: TGTGCCAGCCAGCTAGATAGCGGGAAGAACACCGGGGAGCTGTTTTTT

V: TRBV27
D: TRBD1
J: TRBJ1-2
size: NA
CDR3: CASSGQAAGYGYTF
DNA: TGTGCCAGCAGTGGACAGGCCGCTGGCTATGGCTACACCTTC

V: TRBV6-6
D: NA
J: TRBJ1-6
size: NA
CDR3: CASSYLSDNSPLHF
DNA: TGTGCCAGCAGTTACCTTTCGGATAATTCACCCCTCCACTTT